What follows are 22 T cell receptor beta chains derived from one specimen sequenced in a study of T cell changes during pregnancy in multiple sclerosis. Only in-frame clones appear in the TCRdb table, and some are missing; sequencing was by immunoSEQ multiplex PCR. This sample has fewer than 45,000 clones, with 88% found just once. Sequenced material: CD8+ T cells from peripheral blood mononuclear cells, taken in the third trimester of pregnancy. These receptor sequences come from a female donor with multiple sclerosis, enrolled in a pregnancy study.

This chain connects TRBV13 to TRBJ2-7, with TRBD1 matching over 7 bases. V gave up 1 base and J gave up 4 bases; unmatched junction bases: 4. This CDR3 contains 14 residues. CDR1 and CDR2 from the germline V gene are PRHDT and FYEKMQ (reference sequence). The CDR3 is CASSLEARGYEQYF. CDR3 nucleotides: TGTGCCAGCAGCTTAGAGGCCAGGGGGTACGAGCAGTACTTC.

The chain combines TRBV5-5 with TRBJ2-7; D is perhaps TRBD1 (6 bases). The germline V and J ends were trimmed by 4 bases and 0 bases, with 14 bases remaining between them. This CDR3 has 15 residues. The germline V gene encodes CDR1 SGHKS and CDR2 YYEKEE (reference sequence). The CDR3 region is CASSLGAKTSYEQYF. In nucleotides, the CDR3 is TGTGCCAGCAGCCTGGGGGCCAAAACCTCCTACGAGCAGTACTTC.

The J gene is TRBJ1-2, the V gene TRBV13; unclear D gene. CDR3 length equals 17 residues. Looked up from germline, CDR1 is PRHDT and CDR2 is FYEKMQ (reference sequence). Trimming stripped 0 bases from V and 4 bases from J, with 18 bases between. The CDR3 loop reads CASSLGQNPVFGYGYTF. The DNA of the CDR3 is TGTGCCAGCAGCTTAGGCCAAAACCCGGTTTTTGGCTATGGCTACACCTTC.

V and J are TRBV6-1 and TRBJ1-4, with 10 bases matching TRBD1. CDR3 length equals 14 residues. Per germline, CDR1 MNHNS and CDR2 SASEGT. Trimming took 6 bases from V and 7 from J; bases not matched to a gene: 5. The CDR3 is CASSSGQGGEKLFF. The CDR3 nucleotides are TGTGCCAGCAGCTCCGGACAGGGGGGTGAAAAACTGTTTTTT.

This chain joins TRBV30 and TRBJ2-1, with 7 bases identical to TRBD1. CDR1 is GTSNPN, CDR2 SVGIG, per germline (reference sequence). The V and J ends lost 4 bases and 4 bases, in that order; junction bases with no gene match: 10. The CDR3 is 15 residues long. The CDR3 DNA reads as TGTGCCTGGAACTCCTGGGACAGCCCTTACAATGAGCAGTTCTTC. Its protein product is CAWNSWDSPYNEQFF. Using reference TRBV30 and TRBJ2-1 for the parts outside the CDR3, the full variable domain is SQTIHQWPATLVQPVGSPLSLECTVEGTSNPNLYWYRQAAGRGLQLLFYSVGIGQISSEVPQNLSASRPQDRQFILSSKKLLLSDSGFYLCAWNSWDSPYNEQFFGPGTRLTVL.

This rearrangement joins TRBV5-6 to TRBJ2-2; the match to TRBD1 covers 12 bases. There are 18 residues in the CDR3. V lost 3 bases and J lost 4; bases outside the gene matches: 10. In germline, CDR1 is SGHDT, CDR2 YYEEEE. The CDR3 DNA sequence: TGTGCCAGCAGCTCCTCAGGGGGGACAGGGGGCTCCACCGGGGAGCTGTTTTTT. Translation gives CASSSSGGTGGSTGELFF.

This clone is a singleton in its sample. The V gene is TRBV6-5, the J gene TRBJ2-7; 8 nucleotides agree with TRBD1. The CDR3 has 13 residues. The V and J ends lost 5 bases and 3 bases, in that order; junction bases with no gene match: 3. Germline assignment: CDR1 MNHEY and CDR2 SVGAGI. CDR3 residues: CASSQQGVYEQYF. The CDR3 DNA reads as TGTGCCAGCAGTCAACAGGGGGTCTACGAGCAGTACTTC.

The CDR3 DNA follows: TGTGCCAGCCTAAGAGAGAACACCGGGGAGCTGTTTTTT. It is translated as CASLRENTGELFF. V is TRBV5-6 and J is TRBJ2-2; D ambiguous. Per germline, CDR1 SGHDT and CDR2 YYEEEE. V lost 7 bases, J lost 1 base, and 8 bases lay in between. This CDR3 is built from 13 residues.

V and J are TRBV11-3 and TRBJ2-1; D call uncertain. This CDR3 has 15 residues. With 6 bases removed from V and 4 bases from J, the gap between germline ends came to 16 bases. The V gene's germline CDR1 is SGHNT and CDR2 YENEEA. In nucleotides, the CDR3 is TGTGCCAGCAGTCCCGACGCGGAACCATACAATGAGCAGTTCTTC. It is translated as CASSPDAEPYNEQFF.

The chain has TRBV9 and TRBJ2-5; tentatively, D is TRBD1 (6 bases). V was shortened by 0 bases and J by 4 bases, with 13 bases between the two germline ends. The CDR3 consists of 15 residues. Germline values: CDR1 SGDLS, CDR2 YYNGEE. As DNA, the CDR3 is TGTGCCAGCAGCGTAGAGGGGACAACAGCAGAGACCCAGTACTTC. Protein sequence: CASSVEGTTAETQYF.

The genes are TRBV14 and TRBJ1-2; 8 bases are a match to TRBD1. Trimming at V came to 4 bases and at J to 4 bases, leaving 8 bases not matched to a gene. This CDR3 contains 15 residues. CDR1 and CDR2 (germline): SGHDN, FVKESK. The CDR3 loop reads CASSPSTGGFYGYTF. CDR3 DNA sequence: TGTGCCAGCAGCCCGTCTACAGGGGGATTCTATGGCTACACCTTC.

CDR3 in amino acids: CAWSVLGSTEAFF. CDR3 DNA: TGTGCCTGGAGTGTACTGGGGAGCACTGAAGCTTTCTTT. This chain connects TRBV30 to TRBJ1-1; no firm D call. V was clipped by 0 bases and J by 4 bases, with 9 bases between them. Germline V gene data show CDR1 as GTSNPN and CDR2 as SVGIG (reference sequence). This CDR3 region has 13 residues.

This chain uses TRBV7-6 with TRBJ2-1; D may be TRBD2 (6 bases). The V gene lost 3 bases and the J gene lost 9 bases, with 15 bases spanning the gap. CDR3 size: 14 residues. Germline assignment: CDR1 SGHVS and CDR2 FNYEAQ. The CDR3 region is CASSFPGGVGEQFF. For the CDR3, the DNA is TGTGCCAGCAGCTTCCCCGGGGGTGTCGGTGAGCAGTTCTTC.

This chain links TRBV19 with TRBJ2-3; 11 nucleotides match TRBD1. The germline gives CDR1 LNHDA, CDR2 SQIVND (reference sequence). The CDR3 covers 18 residues. With 3 bases clipped from V and 5 bases from J, the junction kept 13 bases outside the gene matches. The CDR3 nucleotides are TGTGCCAGTAGTATGGACCCCCCGTGGACAGGGGGCGAAGATACGCAGTATTTT. Amino acids: CASSMDPPWTGGEDTQYF.

This chain uses TRBV15 with TRBJ2-6; 8 positions match TRBD1. Germline CDR1 LNHNV, CDR2 YYDKDF (reference sequence). The ends lost 5 bases at V and 0 bases at J; junction bases unmatched: 6. This CDR3 is 17 amino acids long. The CDR3 DNA reads TGTGCCACCAGCCCGACAGGGGATTCCTCTGGGGCCAACGTCCTGACTTTC. Translation gives CATSPTGDSSGANVLTF.

This clone was seen just once. The gene calls are TRBV11-2 and TRBJ1-1; 7 bases agree with TRBD1. J gave up 11 bases and V 1 base, and 7 bases lay outside the gene matches. CDR1 and CDR2 (germline): SGHAT, FQNNGV. The CDR3 sequence is 13 residues long. The CDR3, as DNA: TGTGCCAGCAGCTTAGTGGGGGACAGTAGGGCTTTCTTT. Amino acid sequence: CASSLVGDSRAFF.

J is TRBJ2-3 and V is TRBV7-8; 7 bases agree with TRBD1. Germline V gives CDR1 SGHVS, CDR2 FQNEAQ. This CDR3 is 17 amino acids long. The J segment lost 2 bases and the V segment lost 5 bases, leaving 13 bases of the junction unmatched. CDR3 coding DNA: TGTGCCAGCAGCCTAAACCGGGTACAGGGGCCCACAGATACGCAGTATTTT. Translated, it gives CASSLNRVQGPTDTQYF.

The chain uses TRBV5-4 and TRBJ2-7; D uncertain. The CDR3 loop spans 12 amino acids. Trimming removed 1 base at V and 6 bases at J, with 8 bases between. Germline CDR1 is SGHNT and CDR2 is YYREEE (reference sequence). The CDR3 protein is CASSLSKSEQYF. CDR3 nucleotides: TGTGCCAGCAGCTTGAGCAAATCCGAGCAGTACTTC. The full variable domain, in which reference TRBV5-4 and TRBJ2-7 provide the parts outside the CDR3, is ETGVTQSPTHLIKTRGQQVTLRCSSQSGHNTVSWYQQALGQGPQFIFQYYREEENGRGNFPPRFSGLQFPNYSSELNVNALELDDSALYLCASSLSKSEQYFGPGTRLTVT.

The rearrangement joins TRBV2 to TRBJ2-2; 7 bases match TRBD2. The J segment lost 6 bases and the V segment lost 2 bases, leaving 9 bases of the junction unmatched. This CDR3 has 16 residues. The V gene's germline CDR1 is SNHLY and CDR2 FYNNEI. CDR3 protein: CASSEIPTSAAGELFF. CDR3 coding DNA: TGTGCCAGCAGTGAAATCCCCACTAGCGCGGCCGGGGAGCTGTTTTTT.

This clone was counted a single time. The gene calls are TRBV19 and TRBJ1-5; D is possibly TRBD1 (5 bases). Germline V gene lookup returns CDR1 LNHDA and CDR2 SQIVND (reference sequence). This CDR3 has 14 residues. The V and J ends lost 6 bases and 6 bases respectively, with 15 bases between them. The CDR3 region is CASRSPRDGQPQHF. The CDR3 DNA follows: TGTGCCAGTAGATCCCCCAGGGATGGTCAGCCCCAGCATTTT.

The chain links TRBV7-3 to TRBJ2-7, with D perhaps TRBD2 (6 bases). This CDR3 is 15 amino acids long. The V and J ends lost 2 bases and 0 bases respectively, with 11 bases between them. Germline CDR1 reads SGHTA; CDR2 reads FQGTGA. The chain's CDR3 is CASSLGFGSSYEQYF. In DNA, the CDR3 is TGTGCCAGCAGCTTAGGTTTCGGGAGCTCCTACGAGCAGTACTTC. Together with reference TRBV7-3 and TRBJ2-7, the CDR3 gives the full variable domain: GAGVSQTPSNKVTEKGKYVELRCDPISGHTALYWYRQSLGQGPEFLIYFQGTGAADDSGLPNDRFFAVRPEGSVSTLKIQRTERGDSAVYLCASSLGFGSSYEQYFGPGTRLTVT.

The chain is built from TRBV13 and TRBJ2-7; TRBD2 matches 9 bases. Per the germline V gene, CDR1 is PRHDT and CDR2 is FYEKMQ (reference sequence). The CDR3 is made up of 17 amino acids. Trimming at V came to 0 bases and at J to 2 bases, leaving 8 bases not matched to a gene. CDR3 protein: CASSLGDGGGATYEQYF. CDR3 nucleotides: TGTGCCAGCAGCTTAGGGGACGGCGGGGGGGCCACCTACGAGCAGTACTTC.